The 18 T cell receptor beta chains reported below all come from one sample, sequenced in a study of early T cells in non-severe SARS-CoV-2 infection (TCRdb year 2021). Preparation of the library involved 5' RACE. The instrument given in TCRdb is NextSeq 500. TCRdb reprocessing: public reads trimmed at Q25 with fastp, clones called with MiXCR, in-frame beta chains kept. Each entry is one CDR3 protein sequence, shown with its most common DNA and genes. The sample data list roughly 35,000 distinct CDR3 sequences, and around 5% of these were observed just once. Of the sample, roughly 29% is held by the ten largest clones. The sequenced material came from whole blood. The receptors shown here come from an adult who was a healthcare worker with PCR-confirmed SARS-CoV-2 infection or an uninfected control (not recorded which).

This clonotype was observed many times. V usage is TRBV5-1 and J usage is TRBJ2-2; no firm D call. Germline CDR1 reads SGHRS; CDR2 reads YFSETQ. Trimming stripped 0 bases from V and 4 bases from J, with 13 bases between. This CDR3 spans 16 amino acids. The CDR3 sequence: CASSLVPDIVTGELFF. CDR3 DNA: TGCGCCAGCAGCTTGGTACCGGATATCGTCACCGGGGAGCTGTTTTTT.

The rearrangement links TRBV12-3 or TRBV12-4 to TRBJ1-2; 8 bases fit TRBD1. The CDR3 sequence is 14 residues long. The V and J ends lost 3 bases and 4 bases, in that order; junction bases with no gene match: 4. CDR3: CASSFGDRLYGYTF. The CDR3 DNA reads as TGTGCCAGCAGTTTCGGGGACAGGCTCTATGGCTACACCTTC.

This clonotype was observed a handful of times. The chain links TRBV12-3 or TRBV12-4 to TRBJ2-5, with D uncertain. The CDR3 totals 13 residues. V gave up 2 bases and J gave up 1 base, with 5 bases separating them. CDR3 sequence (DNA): TGTGCCAGCAGTTTATCTAGCCAAGAGACCCAGTACTTC. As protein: CASSLSSQETQYF.

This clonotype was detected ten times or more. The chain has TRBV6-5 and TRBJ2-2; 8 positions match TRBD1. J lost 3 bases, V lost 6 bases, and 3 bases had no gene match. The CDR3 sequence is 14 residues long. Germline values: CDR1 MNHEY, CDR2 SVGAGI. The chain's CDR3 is CASRKQGDTGELFF. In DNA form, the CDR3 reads TGTGCCAGCAGGAAACAGGGGGACACCGGGGAGCTGTTTTTT.

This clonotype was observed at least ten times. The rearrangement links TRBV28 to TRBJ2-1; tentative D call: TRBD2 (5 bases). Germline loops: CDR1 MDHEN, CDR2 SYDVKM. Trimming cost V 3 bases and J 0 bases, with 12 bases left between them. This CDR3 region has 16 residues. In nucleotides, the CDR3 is TGTGCCAGCAGTTTGGAGCGGCCCCCCTCCTACAATGAGCAGTTCTTC. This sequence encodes CASSLERPPSYNEQFF. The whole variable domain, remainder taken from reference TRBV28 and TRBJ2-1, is DVKVTQSSRYLVKRTGEKVFLECVQDMDHENMFWYRQDPGLGLRLIYFSYDVKMKEKGDIPEGYSVSREKKERFSLILESASTNQTSMYLCASSLERPPSYNEQFFGPGTRLTVL.

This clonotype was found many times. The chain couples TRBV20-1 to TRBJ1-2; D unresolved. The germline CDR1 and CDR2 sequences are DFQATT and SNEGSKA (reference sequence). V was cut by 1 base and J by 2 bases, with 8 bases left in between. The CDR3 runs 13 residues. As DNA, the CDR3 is TGCAGTGCTAGAGTCTGGGAAAACTATGGCTACACCTTC. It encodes CSARVWENYGYTF.

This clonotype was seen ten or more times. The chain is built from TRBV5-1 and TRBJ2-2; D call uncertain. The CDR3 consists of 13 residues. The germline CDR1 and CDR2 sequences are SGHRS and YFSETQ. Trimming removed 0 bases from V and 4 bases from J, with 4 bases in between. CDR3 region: CASSLDATGELFF. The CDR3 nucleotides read TGCGCCAGCAGCTTGGACGCCACCGGGGAGCTGTTTTTT.

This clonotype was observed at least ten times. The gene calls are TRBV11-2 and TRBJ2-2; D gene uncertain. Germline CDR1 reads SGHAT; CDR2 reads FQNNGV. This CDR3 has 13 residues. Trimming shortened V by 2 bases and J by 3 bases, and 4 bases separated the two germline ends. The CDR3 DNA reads TGTGCCAGCAGCTTACAGCACACCGGGGAGCTGTTTTTT. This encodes CASSLQHTGELFF.

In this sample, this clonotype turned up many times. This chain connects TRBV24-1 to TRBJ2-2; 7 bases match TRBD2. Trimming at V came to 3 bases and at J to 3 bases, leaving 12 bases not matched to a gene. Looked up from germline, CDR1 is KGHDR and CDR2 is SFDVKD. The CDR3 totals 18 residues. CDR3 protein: CATSDRYAGVRDTGELFF. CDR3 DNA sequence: TGTGCCACCAGTGATCGGTACGCGGGGGTTCGAGACACCGGGGAGCTGTTTTTT.

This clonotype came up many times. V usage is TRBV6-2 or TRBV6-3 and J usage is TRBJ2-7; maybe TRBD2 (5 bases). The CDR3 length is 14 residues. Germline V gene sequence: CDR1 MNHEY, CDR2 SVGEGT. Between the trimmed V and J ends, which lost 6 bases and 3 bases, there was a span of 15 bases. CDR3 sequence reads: CASSPPGIGYEQYF. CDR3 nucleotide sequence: TGTGCCAGCAGCCCTCCCGGGATAGGCTACGAGCAGTACTTC.

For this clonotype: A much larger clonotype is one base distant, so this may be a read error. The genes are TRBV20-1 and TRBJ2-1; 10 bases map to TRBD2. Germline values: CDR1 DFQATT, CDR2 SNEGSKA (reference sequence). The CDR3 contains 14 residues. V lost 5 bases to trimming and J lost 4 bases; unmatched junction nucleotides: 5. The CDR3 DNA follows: TGCAGTGCTTCTAGCGGGGGCATTTACAATGAGCAGTTCTTC. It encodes CSASSGGIYNEQFF.

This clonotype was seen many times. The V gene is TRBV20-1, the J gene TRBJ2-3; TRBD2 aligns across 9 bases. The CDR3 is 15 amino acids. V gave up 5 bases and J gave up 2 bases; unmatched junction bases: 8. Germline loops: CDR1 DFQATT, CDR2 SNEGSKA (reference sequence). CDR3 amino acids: CSAVSSGETTDTQYF. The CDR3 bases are TGCAGTGCTGTCTCTAGCGGGGAGACCACAGATACGCAGTATTTT.

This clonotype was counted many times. The CDR3 loop is CASSSNRGHWDTQYF. CDR3 DNA: TGTGCCAGCAGTTCCAACAGGGGGCATTGGGATACGCAGTATTTT. V is TRBV6-6 and J is TRBJ2-3; TRBD1 aligns across 9 bases. Germline values: CDR1 MNHNY, CDR2 SVGAGI (reference sequence). The trim removed 4 bases at V and 6 bases at J, leaving 8 bases unmatched. The CDR3 is 15 amino acids.

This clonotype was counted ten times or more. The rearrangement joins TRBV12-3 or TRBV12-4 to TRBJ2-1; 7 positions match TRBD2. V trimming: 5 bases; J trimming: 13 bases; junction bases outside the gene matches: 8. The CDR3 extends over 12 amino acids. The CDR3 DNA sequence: TGTGCCAGCAGTCCGACCCTAGCGGATCAGTTCTTC. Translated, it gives CASSPTLADQFF.

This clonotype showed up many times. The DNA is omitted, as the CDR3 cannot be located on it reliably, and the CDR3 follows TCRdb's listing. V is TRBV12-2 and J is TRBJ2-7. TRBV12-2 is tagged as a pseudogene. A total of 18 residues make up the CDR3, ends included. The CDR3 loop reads CASRLAPYACGTPYEQYF.

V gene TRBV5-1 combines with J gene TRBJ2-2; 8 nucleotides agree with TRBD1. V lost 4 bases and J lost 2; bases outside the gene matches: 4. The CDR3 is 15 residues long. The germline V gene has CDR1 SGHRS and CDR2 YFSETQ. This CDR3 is CASSLTGGNTGELFF. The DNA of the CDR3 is TGCGCCAGCAGCCTTACAGGGGGAAACACCGGGGAGCTGTTTTTT.

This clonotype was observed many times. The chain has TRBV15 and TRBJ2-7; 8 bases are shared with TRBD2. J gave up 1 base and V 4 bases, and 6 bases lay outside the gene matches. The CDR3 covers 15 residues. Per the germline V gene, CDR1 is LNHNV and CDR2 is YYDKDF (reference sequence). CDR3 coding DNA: TGTGCCACCAGCACCCCCGGGACTAGATCCTACGAGCAGTACTTC. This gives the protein CATSTPGTRSYEQYF. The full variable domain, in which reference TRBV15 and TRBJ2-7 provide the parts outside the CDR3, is DAMVIQNPRYQVTQFGKPVTLSCSQTLNHNVMYWYQQKSSQAPKLLFHYYDKDFNNEADTPDNFQSRRPNTSFCFLDIRSPGLGDTAMYLCATSTPGTRSYEQYFGPGTRLTVT.

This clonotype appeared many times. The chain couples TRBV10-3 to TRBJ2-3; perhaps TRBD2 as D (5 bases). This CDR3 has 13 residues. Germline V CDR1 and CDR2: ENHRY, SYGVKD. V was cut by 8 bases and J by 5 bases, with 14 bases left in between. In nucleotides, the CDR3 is TGTGCCATCGGGAGCAGAGTGGAAGATACGCAGTATTTT. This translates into CAIGSRVEDTQYF.